This TCR beta chain was sequenced during a study of blood T cell repertoires in COVID-19. In the study overall: Acute and convalescent COVID-19 samples came from the United States, Italy and Spain. T cells, B-cell-depleted T cells, or PBMCs supplied cDNA or gDNA.

Looked up from germline, CDR1 is DFQATT and CDR2 is SNEGSKA (reference sequence). This CDR3 region has 12 residues. V was pared by 3 bases and J by 8 bases, with 6 bases of the junction left unmatched. Authors' data handling: Counts of nucleated cells, estimated from reference gene primer amplification, were obtained. Clones were sequenced by immunoSEQ multiplex PCR, and TCRdb holds only the in-frame ones, with some missing. That table is the source of V, J and clone size, and D and trimming were worked out from the DNA. The table lists fewer than 50,000 clones, roughly 63% of them singletons. The chain employs TRBV20-1 and TRBJ1-2; the match to TRBD1 covers 7 bases. Sequencing used peripheral blood. This receptor was obtained from a man of 80 years or more with acute or convalescent COVID-19. The CDR3 sequence is CSASNRGEGYTF. The CDR3 nucleotides are TGCAGTGCTAGTAACAGGGGAGAGGGCTACACCTTC.